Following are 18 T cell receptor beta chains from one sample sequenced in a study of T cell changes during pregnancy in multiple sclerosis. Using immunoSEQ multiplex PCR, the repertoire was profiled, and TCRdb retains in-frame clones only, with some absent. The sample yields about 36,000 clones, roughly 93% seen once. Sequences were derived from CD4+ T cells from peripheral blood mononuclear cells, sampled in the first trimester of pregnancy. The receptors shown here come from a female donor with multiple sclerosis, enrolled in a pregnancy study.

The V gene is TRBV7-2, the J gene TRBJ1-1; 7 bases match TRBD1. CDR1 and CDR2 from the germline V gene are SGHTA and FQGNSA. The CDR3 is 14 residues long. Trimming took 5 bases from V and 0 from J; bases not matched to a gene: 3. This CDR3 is CASSAGQLNTEAFF. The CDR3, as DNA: TGTGCCAGCAGCGCGGGACAGCTGAACACTGAAGCTTTCTTT.

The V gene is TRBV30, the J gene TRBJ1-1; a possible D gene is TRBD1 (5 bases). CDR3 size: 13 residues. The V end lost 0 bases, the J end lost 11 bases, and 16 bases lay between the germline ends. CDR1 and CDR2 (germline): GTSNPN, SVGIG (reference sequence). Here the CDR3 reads CAWSVLGAAWAFF. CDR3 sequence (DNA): TGTGCCTGGAGTGTATTAGGGGCCGCCTGGGCTTTCTTT.

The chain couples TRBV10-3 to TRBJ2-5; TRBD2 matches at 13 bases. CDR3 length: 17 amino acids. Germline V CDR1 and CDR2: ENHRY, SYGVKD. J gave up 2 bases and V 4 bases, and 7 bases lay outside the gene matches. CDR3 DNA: TGTGCCATCAGTGTTGGCCTACTAGCGGGGGGGCAAGAGACCCAGTACTTC. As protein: CAISVGLLAGGQETQYF.

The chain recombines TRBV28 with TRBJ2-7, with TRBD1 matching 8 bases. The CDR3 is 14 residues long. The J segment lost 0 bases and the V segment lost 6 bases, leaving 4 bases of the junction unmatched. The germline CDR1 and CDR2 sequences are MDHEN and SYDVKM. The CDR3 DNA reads TGTGCCAGCAGGTTGACAGGGGCCTCCTACGAGCAGTACTTC. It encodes CASRLTGASYEQYF. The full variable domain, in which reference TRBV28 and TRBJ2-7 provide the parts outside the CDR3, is DVKVTQSSRYLVKRTGEKVFLECVQDMDHENMFWYRQDPGLGLRLIYFSYDVKMKEKGDIPEGYSVSREKKERFSLILESASTNQTSMYLCASRLTGASYEQYFGPGTRLTVT.

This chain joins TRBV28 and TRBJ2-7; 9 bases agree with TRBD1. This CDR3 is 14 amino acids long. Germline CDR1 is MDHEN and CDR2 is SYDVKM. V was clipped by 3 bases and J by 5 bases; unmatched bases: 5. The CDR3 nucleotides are TGTGCCAGCAGTTTTCACAGGGGGCTTGACGAGCAGTACTTC. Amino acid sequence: CASSFHRGLDEQYF.

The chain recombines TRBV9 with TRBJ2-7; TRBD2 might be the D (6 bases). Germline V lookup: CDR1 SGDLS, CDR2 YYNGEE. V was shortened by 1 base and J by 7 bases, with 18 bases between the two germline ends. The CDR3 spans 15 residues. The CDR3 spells CASSVRGGPAGEQYF. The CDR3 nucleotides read TGTGCCAGCAGCGTACGCGGAGGGCCTGCTGGGGAGCAGTACTTC.

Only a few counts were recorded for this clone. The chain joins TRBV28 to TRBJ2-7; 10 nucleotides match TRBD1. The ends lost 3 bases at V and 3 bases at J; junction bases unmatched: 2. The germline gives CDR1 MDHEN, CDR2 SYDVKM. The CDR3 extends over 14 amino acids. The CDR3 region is CASSFGTGDYEQYF. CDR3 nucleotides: TGTGCCAGCAGTTTTGGGACAGGGGACTACGAGCAGTACTTC.

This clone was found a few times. The CDR3 loop is CASSPQGADGYTF. As DNA, the CDR3 is TGTGCCAGCTCTCCTCAGGGGGCGGATGGCTACACCTTC. The chain uses TRBV18 and TRBJ1-2, with 8 bases fitting TRBD1. The V gene's germline CDR1 is KGHSH and CDR2 LQKENI. This CDR3 has 13 amino acids. J gave up 6 bases and V 6 bases, and 6 bases lay outside the gene matches.

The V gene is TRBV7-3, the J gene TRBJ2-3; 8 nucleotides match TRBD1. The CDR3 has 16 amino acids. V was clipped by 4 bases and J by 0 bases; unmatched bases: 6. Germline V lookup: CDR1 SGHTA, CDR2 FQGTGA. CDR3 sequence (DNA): TGTGCCAGCAGCTCACGCCAGGGGGCAAGCACAGATACGCAGTATTTT. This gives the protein CASSSRQGASTDTQYF.

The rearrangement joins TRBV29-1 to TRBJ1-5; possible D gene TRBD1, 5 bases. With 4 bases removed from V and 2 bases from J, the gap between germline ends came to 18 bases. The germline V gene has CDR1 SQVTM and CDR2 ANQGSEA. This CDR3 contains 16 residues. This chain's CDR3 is CSVGGLRGIGNQPQHF. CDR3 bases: TGCAGCGTTGGGGGCCTTAGGGGAATCGGCAATCAGCCCCAGCATTTT. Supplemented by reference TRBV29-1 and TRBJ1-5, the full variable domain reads SAVISQKPSRDICQRGTSLTIQCQVDSQVTMMFWYRQQPGQSLTLIATANQGSEATYESGFVIDKFPISRPNLTFSTLTVSNMSPEDSSIYLCSVGGLRGIGNQPQHFGDGTRLSIL.

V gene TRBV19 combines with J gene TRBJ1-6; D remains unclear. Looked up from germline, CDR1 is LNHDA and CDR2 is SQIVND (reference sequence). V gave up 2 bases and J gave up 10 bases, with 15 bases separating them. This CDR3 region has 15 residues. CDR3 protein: CASSINPGSRSPLHF. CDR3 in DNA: TGTGCCAGTAGTATAAATCCGGGATCCCGCTCACCCCTCCACTTT. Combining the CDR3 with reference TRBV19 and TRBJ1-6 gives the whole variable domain DGGITQSPKYLFRKEGQNVTLSCEQNLNHDAMYWYRQDPGQGLRLIYYSQIVNDFQKGDIAEGYSVSREKKESFPLTVTSAQKNPTAFYLCASSINPGSRSPLHFGNGTRLTVT.

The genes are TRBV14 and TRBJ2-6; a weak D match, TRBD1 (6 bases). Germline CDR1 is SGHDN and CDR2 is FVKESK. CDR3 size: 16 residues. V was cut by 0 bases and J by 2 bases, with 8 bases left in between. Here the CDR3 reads CASSQDHRAGANVLTF. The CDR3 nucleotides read TGTGCCAGCAGCCAAGACCACAGGGCTGGGGCCAACGTCCTGACTTTC. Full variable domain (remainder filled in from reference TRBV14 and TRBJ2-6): EAGVTQFPSHSVIEKGQTVTLRCDPISGHDNLYWYRRVMGKEIKFLLHFVKESKQDESGMPNNRFLAERTGGTYSTLKVQPAELEDSGVYFCASSQDHRAGANVLTFGAGSRLTVL.

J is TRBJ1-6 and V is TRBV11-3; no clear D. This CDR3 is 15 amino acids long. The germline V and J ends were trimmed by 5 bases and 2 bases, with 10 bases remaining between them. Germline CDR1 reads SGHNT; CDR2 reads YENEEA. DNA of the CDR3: TGTGCCAGCAGCCTTCCGAGGGCCTATAATTCACCCCTCCACTTT. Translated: CASSLPRAYNSPLHF.

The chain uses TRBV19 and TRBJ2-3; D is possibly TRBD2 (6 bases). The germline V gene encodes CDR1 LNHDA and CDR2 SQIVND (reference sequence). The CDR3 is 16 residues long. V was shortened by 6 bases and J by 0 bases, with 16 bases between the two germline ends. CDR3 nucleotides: TGTGCCAGTAGCCCAACTAGCAGGAAAAGCACAGATACGCAGTATTTT. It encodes CASSPTSRKSTDTQYF.

The CDR3 bases are TGTGCCAGCAGTCCCGGGACTAGCCGCCCCACCGGGGAGCTGTTTTTT. Translation gives CASSPGTSRPTGELFF. The rearrangement links TRBV7-9 to TRBJ2-2, with 9 bases matching TRBD2. CDR1 SEHNR and CDR2 FQNEAQ come from the germline V gene (reference sequence). The CDR3 has 16 residues. V was clipped by 6 bases and J by 4 bases; unmatched bases: 9.

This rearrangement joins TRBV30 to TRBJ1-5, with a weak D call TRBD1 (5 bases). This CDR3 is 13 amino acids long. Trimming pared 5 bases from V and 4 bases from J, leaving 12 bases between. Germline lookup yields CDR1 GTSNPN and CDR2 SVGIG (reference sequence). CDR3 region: CAWDGGANQPQHF. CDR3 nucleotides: TGTGCCTGGGACGGAGGGGCAAATCAGCCCCAGCATTTT.

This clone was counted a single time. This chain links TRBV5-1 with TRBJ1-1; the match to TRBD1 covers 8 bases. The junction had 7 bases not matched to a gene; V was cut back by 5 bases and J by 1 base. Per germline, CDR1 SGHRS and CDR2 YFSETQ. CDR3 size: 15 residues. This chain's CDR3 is CASRPSTGGNTEAFF. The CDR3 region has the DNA TGCGCCAGCAGACCTTCAACAGGGGGGAACACTGAAGCTTTCTTT.

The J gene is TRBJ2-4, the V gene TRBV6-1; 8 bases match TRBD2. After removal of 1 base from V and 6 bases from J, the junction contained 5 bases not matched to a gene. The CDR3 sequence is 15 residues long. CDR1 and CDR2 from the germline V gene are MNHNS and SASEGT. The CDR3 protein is CASSEGFGGGNIQYF. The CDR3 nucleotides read TGTGCCAGCAGTGAAGGGTTCGGGGGGGGAAACATTCAGTACTTC.